This TCR beta chain was retrieved from a study of metastatic and nonmetastatic thyroid tumors. The V end lost 1 base, the J end lost 1 base, and 14 bases lay between the germline ends. Germline lookup yields CDR1 SGHDT and CDR2 YYEEEE. The length of the CDR3 is 16 residues. TCRdb ran MiXCR on the PCR reads. The table has approximately 25,000 clones, around 17% seen once. This clone was detected many times. Nobody among the patients had been given any treatment before thyroid surgery. The rearrangement joins TRBV5-6 to TRBJ1-1; a weak D match, TRBD1 (6 bases). The TCR sequence derives from a male donor with papillary thyroid cancer or a benign thyroid nodule (not recorded which). Some clones in this sample may be carry-over from other donors' samples. The specimen sequenced was blood. CDR3 nucleotides: TGTGCCAGCAGCTTGCTGGGGGGCGCGGAGAACACTGAAGCTTTCTTT. Protein sequence: CASSLLGGAENTEAFF.